Listed below are T cell receptor beta chains from one sample, sequenced in a study of blood T cell repertoires in COVID-19. This table comes from immunoSEQ multiplex PCR, and its TCRdb copy is limited to in-frame clones, with some not included. The data show 73,000 or so clones, just over 85% seen once. The sample taken for sequencing was peripheral blood. The receptors derive from a man younger than 45 with acute or convalescent COVID-19. Each CDR3 is given with its conserved first and last residue. A D gene is named only where the DNA matches it firmly. A row's size may be missing; if present it is once, few, many or a size class.

j_call | v_call | clone_size | cdr3_length | d_call | cdr3_aa | cdr3_nt
TRBJ2-5 | TRBV7-8 | NA | 14 | NA | CASSFRDTQETQYF | TGTGCCAGCAGCTTCCGGGACACCCAAGAGACCCAGTACTTC
TRBJ2-5 | TRBV4-3 | NA | 14 | TRBD1 | CASSQADRGETQYF | TGCGCCAGCAGCCAAGCAGACAGGGGGGAGACCCAGTACTTC
TRBJ2-1 | TRBV28 | NA | 14 | NA | CASTHRLSYNEQFF | TGTGCCAGCACACATCGATTGTCCTACAATGAGCAGTTCTTC
TRBJ1-1 | TRBV7-2 | NA | 13 | NA | CASSDRRNTEAFF | TGTGCCAGCAGCGACAGGAGGAACACTGAAGCTTTCTTT
TRBJ1-2 | TRBV24-1 | few | 15 | NA | CATTLYFSETYGYTF | TGTGCCACCACCCTATATTTCTCGGAGACCTATGGCTACACCTTC
TRBJ2-7 | TRBV12-3/TRBV12-4 | NA | 13 | TRBD1 | CASSPGGTYEQYF | TGTGCCAGCAGTCCAGGGGGCACCTACGAGCAGTACTTC
TRBJ2-7 | TRBV15 | NA | 15 | TRBD2 | CATSRGTSGSAEQYF | TGTGCCACCAGCAGAGGGACTAGCGGGAGCGCCGAGCAGTACTTC
TRBJ2-3 | TRBV28 | NA | 13 | TRBD2 | CATLSGNLDTQYF | TGTGCCACCCTCAGCGGGAACTTGGATACGCAGTATTTT
TRBJ1-5 | TRBV24-1 | NA | 14 | NA | CATSDPGENQPQHF | TGTGCCACCAGTGACCCCGGGGAGAATCAGCCCCAGCATTTT
TRBJ2-1 | TRBV4-1 | NA | 13 | NA | CASRGGELDEQFF | TGCGCCAGCAGGGGGGGAGAGTTAGATGAGCAGTTCTTC